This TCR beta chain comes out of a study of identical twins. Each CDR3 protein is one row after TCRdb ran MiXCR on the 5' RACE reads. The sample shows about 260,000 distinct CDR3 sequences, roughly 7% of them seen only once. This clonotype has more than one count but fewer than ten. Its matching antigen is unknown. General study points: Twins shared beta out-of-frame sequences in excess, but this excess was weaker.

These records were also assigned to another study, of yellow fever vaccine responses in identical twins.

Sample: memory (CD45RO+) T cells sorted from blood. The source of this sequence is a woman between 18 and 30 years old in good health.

The chain's CDR3 is CASSRQGQGSNQPQHF. The CDR3 region has the DNA TGTGCCAGCAGTCGACAGGGACAGGGGAGCAATCAGCCCCAGCATTTT. This chain links TRBV6-2 or TRBV6-3 with TRBJ1-5; TRBD1 aligns across 10 bases. The CDR3 is 16 residues long. CDR1 and CDR2 from the germline V gene are MNHEY and SVGEGT. With 5 bases clipped from V and 1 base from J, the junction kept 5 bases outside the gene matches.